The 22 T cell receptor beta chains in this list originate from one sample, sequenced in a study of PD-L1 blockade in urothelial cancer. Produced via immunoSEQ multiplex PCR; TCRdb's table is partial and in-frame only. The data contain about 48,000 clones, roughly 80% of them singletons. Time point: peripheral blood 6 weeks after treatment start. The starting material was PBMCs, obtained around atezolizumab (anti-PD-L1) treatment. These receptors all stem from a man in his 70s with urothelial cancer.

This rearrangement joins TRBV10-3 to TRBJ2-2; D unresolved. This CDR3 has 15 residues. Germline CDR1 reads ENHRY; CDR2 reads SYGVKD. Trimming removed 4 bases at V and 1 base at J, with 10 bases between. The CDR3 is CAISGRSLNTGELFF. In nucleotides, the CDR3 is TGTGCCATCAGTGGTAGGAGCTTGAACACCGGGGAGCTGTTTTTT.

This clone came up once. This chain uses TRBV9 with TRBJ2-3; D remains ambiguous. This CDR3 is 14 amino acids long. CDR1 is SGDLS, CDR2 YYNGEE, per germline. Trimming stripped 3 bases from V and 0 bases from J, with 8 bases between. CDR3 sequence reads: CASSDAASTDTQYF. In DNA, the CDR3 is TGTGCCAGCAGCGACGCGGCAAGCACAGATACGCAGTATTTT.

CDR3 sequence reads: CASSTGQVTPSGANVLTF. In nucleotides, the CDR3 is TGTGCCAGCTCGACTGGACAGGTGACTCCCTCTGGGGCCAACGTCCTGACTTTC. The chain carries TRBV18 and TRBJ2-6; 7 positions agree with TRBD1. Germline values: CDR1 KGHSH, CDR2 LQKENI. The CDR3 spans 18 residues. Germline trimming cut 6 bases from V and 0 bases from J; bases unmatched to any gene: 11.

The rearrangement uses TRBV19 and TRBJ1-2, with D possibly TRBD1 on 6 matching bases. Per the germline V gene, CDR1 is LNHDA and CDR2 is SQIVND (reference sequence). The CDR3 totals 12 residues. V was cut by 8 bases and J by 5 bases, with 12 bases left in between. As DNA, the CDR3 is TGTGCCAGTCGGGGGGGCAGATATGGCTACACCTTC. Its translation: CASRGGRYGYTF. Looking up the rest from reference TRBV19 and TRBJ1-2 gives the full variable domain: DGGITQSPKYLFRKEGQNVTLSCEQNLNHDAMYWYRQDPGQGLRLIYYSQIVNDFQKGDIAEGYSVSREKKESFPLTVTSAQKNPTAFYLCASRGGRYGYTFGSGTRLTVV.

This chain joins TRBV5-1 and TRBJ2-4; TRBD1 matches 7 bases. The CDR3 spans 13 residues. Looked up from germline, CDR1 is SGHRS and CDR2 is YFSETQ. V shed 4 bases and J 9 bases; nucleotides not matched to a gene: 7. The CDR3 DNA is TGCGCCAGCAGCCGGGACAGAGAGGGCATTCAGTACTTC. Amino acids: CASSRDREGIQYF. Full variable domain (rest looked up from reference TRBV5-1 and TRBJ2-4): KAGVTQTPRYLIKTRGQQVTLSCSPISGHRSVSWYQQTPGQGLQFLFEYFSETQRNKGNFPGRFSGRQFSNSRSEMNVSTLELGDSALYLCASSRDREGIQYFGAGTRLSVL.

This chain connects TRBV5-4 to TRBJ1-2; 9 bases line up with TRBD1. Trimming removed 4 bases from V and 4 bases from J; junction bases left unmatched: 8. CDR1 and CDR2 from the germline V gene are SGHNT and YYREEE (reference sequence). This CDR3 is built from 15 residues. CDR3 region: CASSPPGQGVYGYTF. The CDR3 bases are TGTGCCAGCAGCCCGCCGGGACAGGGTGTCTATGGCTACACCTTC.

The chain carries TRBV29-1 and TRBJ2-1; 15 nucleotides agree with TRBD2. With 7 bases clipped from V and 7 bases from J, the junction kept 2 bases outside the gene matches. This CDR3 is built from 13 residues. Germline CDR1 and CDR2: SQVTM and ANQGSEA. CDR3 protein: CSAGLAGGNEQFF. CDR3 nucleotides: TGCAGCGCCGGACTAGCGGGAGGGAATGAGCAGTTCTTC.

The chain links TRBV10-3 to TRBJ2-3, with 13 nucleotides matching TRBD2. Unmatched junction bases numbered 7, after V lost 0 bases and J lost 1 base. The germline CDR1 and CDR2 sequences are ENHRY and SYGVKD. The CDR3 is made up of 19 amino acids. The CDR3 DNA reads TGTGCCATCAGTGAGTCGACTAGCGGGAGGATTGGGGGCACAGATACGCAGTATTTT. Amino acids: CAISESTSGRIGGTDTQYF.

V and J are TRBV2 and TRBJ1-1; TRBD1 agrees at 11 bases. Germline trimming cut 4 bases from V and 2 bases from J; bases unmatched to any gene: 6. From germline, CDR1 is SNHLY and CDR2 FYNNEI. The CDR3 loop spans 16 amino acids. The CDR3 DNA is TGTGCCAGCAGTGGGACAGGGGGCCCAATCAACACTGAAGCTTTCTTT. Protein: CASSGTGGPINTEAFF.

The table lists this clone with a few counts. The gene calls are TRBV15 and TRBJ2-7; 9 bases are shared with TRBD2. Trimming removed 3 bases from V and 4 bases from J; junction bases left unmatched: 16. Per the germline V gene, CDR1 is LNHNV and CDR2 is YYDKDF (reference sequence). The CDR3 runs 18 residues. This chain's CDR3 is CATSSPWVGAGGRYEQYF. The CDR3 nucleotides read TGTGCCACCAGCAGCCCTTGGGTGGGAGCGGGAGGACGTTACGAGCAGTACTTC.

This rearrangement joins TRBV27 to TRBJ1-5, with D perhaps TRBD1 (5 bases). Per germline, CDR1 MNHEY and CDR2 SMNVEV (reference sequence). This CDR3 has 14 residues. Trimming shortened V by 8 bases and J by 2 bases, and 13 bases separated the two germline ends. Here the CDR3 DNA reads TGTGCCAGCCAATTGCAGGGTGGCAATCAGCCCCAGCATTTT. Its translation: CASQLQGGNQPQHF.

The chain joins TRBV29-1 to TRBJ2-7; the match to TRBD2 covers 15 bases. Germline V CDR1 and CDR2: SQVTM, ANQGSEA. The CDR3 runs to 14 residues. The ends lost 2 bases at V and 5 bases at J; junction bases unmatched: 1. In DNA form, the CDR3 reads TGCAGCGTTGAACGGACTAGCGGGGGGGACGAGCAGTACTTC. As protein: CSVERTSGGDEQYF.

The V call is TRBV19, the J call TRBJ1-3; maybe TRBD1 (6 bases). V shed 4 bases and J shed 7 bases, with 11 bases lying between them. Germline assignment: CDR1 LNHDA and CDR2 SQIVND (reference sequence). CDR3 length: 13 residues. CDR3 DNA sequence: TGTGCCAGTAGTACACAGGGAGGGAACACCATATATTTT. Protein: CASSTQGGNTIYF.

This rearrangement joins TRBV5-4 to TRBJ2-7; 11 bases line up with TRBD2. Looked up from germline, CDR1 is SGHNT and CDR2 is YYREEE (reference sequence). The CDR3 totals 12 residues. With 4 bases clipped from V and 6 bases from J, the junction kept 0 bases outside the gene matches. The CDR3 coding sequence is TGTGCCAGCAGCGGACTAGCGGGCGAGCAGTACTTC. Protein: CASSGLAGEQYF.

V gene TRBV7-2 combines with J gene TRBJ2-2; 7 bases are shared with TRBD2. Per the germline V gene, CDR1 is SGHTA and CDR2 is FQGNSA. The CDR3 is made up of 15 amino acids. Trimming at V came to 5 bases and at J to 5 bases, leaving 8 bases not matched to a gene. The CDR3 region is CASSDGLVPTGELFF. Written as DNA, the CDR3 is TGTGCCAGCAGCGACGGACTAGTTCCAACCGGGGAGCTGTTTTTT. Filled out from reference TRBV7-2 and TRBJ2-2, the complete variable domain reads GAGVSQSPSNKVTEKGKDVELRCDPISGHTALYWYRQSLGQGLEFLIYFQGNSAPDKSGLPSDRFSAERTGGSVSTLTIQRTQQEDSAVYLCASSDGLVPTGELFFGEGSRLTVL.

The V and J genes are TRBV28 and TRBJ1-1; perhaps TRBD1 as D (5 bases). This CDR3 has 15 residues. V was cut by 3 bases and J by 4 bases, with 15 bases left in between. Per the germline V gene, CDR1 is MDHEN and CDR2 is SYDVKM. The CDR3, as DNA: TGTGCCAGCAGTTTGACCAGGGAGGGGAGCACTGAAGCTTTCTTT. Translating gives CASSLTREGSTEAFF.

The chain couples TRBV28 to TRBJ1-4; TRBD1 might be the D (6 bases). Trimming removed 4 bases at V and 8 bases at J, with 32 bases between. The CDR3 contains 20 residues. Germline V gives CDR1 MDHEN, CDR2 SYDVKM. CDR3 amino acids: CASSSPRGGNSPEPREKLFF. The CDR3 nucleotides are TGTGCCAGCAGTTCACCGCGAGGGGGAAACAGTCCCGAGCCGCGGGAAAAACTGTTTTTT. Filled out from reference TRBV28 and TRBJ1-4, the complete variable domain reads DVKVTQSSRYLVKRTGEKVFLECVQDMDHENMFWYRQDPGLGLRLIYFSYDVKMKEKGDIPEGYSVSREKKERFSLILESASTNQTSMYLCASSSPRGGNSPEPREKLFFGSGTQLSVL.

The CDR3 spells CASSLRPGWEATEAFF. The DNA for the CDR3 is TGTGCCAGCAGCCTAAGACCAGGGTGGGAGGCCACTGAAGCTTTCTTT. This chain links TRBV4-2 with TRBJ1-1; possible D gene TRBD1, 5 bases. Trimming removed 4 bases at V and 4 bases at J, with 19 bases between. CDR1 is LGHNA, CDR2 YNFKEQ, per germline. CDR3 length equals 16 residues.

This chain links TRBV27 with TRBJ1-1, with D unresolved. Germline assignment: CDR1 MNHEY and CDR2 SMNVEV (reference sequence). V was pared by 5 bases and J by 3 bases, with 10 bases between. This CDR3 has 13 residues. The CDR3 DNA sequence: TGTGCCAGCAGTCTAGTTGGTGACACTGAAGCTTTCTTT. This encodes CASSLVGDTEAFF.

This clone appeared a single time. The J gene is TRBJ1-3, the V gene TRBV6-5; D is undetermined. CDR3 length: 12 residues. The V gene lost 10 bases and the J gene lost 4 bases, with 11 bases spanning the gap. Germline lookup yields CDR1 MNHEY and CDR2 SVGAGI. Written as DNA, the CDR3 is TGTGCCACCGAGTCATCCGGAAACACCATATATTTT. This translates into CATESSGNTIYF.

This clone was seen more than once but under ten times. The chain has TRBV14 and TRBJ2-3; possibly TRBD1 for D (6 bases). The V end lost 1 base, the J end lost 2 bases, and 10 bases lay between the germline ends. Germline loops: CDR1 SGHDN, CDR2 FVKESK. This CDR3 region has 15 residues. The CDR3 bases are TGTGCCAGCAGCCAAGGGACAGCTTTCACAGATACGCAGTATTTT. It specifies CASSQGTAFTDTQYF. Supplemented by reference TRBV14 and TRBJ2-3, the full variable domain reads EAGVTQFPSHSVIEKGQTVTLRCDPISGHDNLYWYRRVMGKEIKFLLHFVKESKQDESGMPNNRFLAERTGGTYSTLKVQPAELEDSGVYFCASSQGTAFTDTQYFGPGTRLTVL.

The gene calls are TRBV28 and TRBJ1-5; TRBD1 agrees at 8 bases. V lost 6 bases, J lost 5 bases, and 9 bases stayed unmatched. Looked up from germline, CDR1 is MDHEN and CDR2 is SYDVKM. The CDR3 runs 15 residues. CDR3 DNA: TGTGCCAGCAGGGACAGGGAGGGGTGGGATCAGCCCCAGCATTTT. Amino acid sequence: CASRDREGWDQPQHF.